What follows describes a single T cell receptor (beta chain). This specimen belongs to a study of T cell changes during pregnancy in multiple sclerosis. Clones were read by immunoSEQ multiplex PCR, and TCRdb kept only the in-frame ones, dropping some. The sample lists 80,000 to 130,000 clones; almost 95% were seen once. Germline CDR1 is MNHEY and CDR2 is SMNVEV (reference sequence). The CDR3 has 14 residues. Germline trimming cut 9 bases from V and 6 bases from J; bases unmatched to any gene: 13. The TCR originated in a female donor with multiple sclerosis, enrolled in a pregnancy study. The sequencing here drew on peripheral blood, taken before pregnancy. The chain carries TRBV27 and TRBJ1-1; 7 nucleotides align to TRBD1. The CDR3 DNA is TGTGCCAGTAAGCCACAGGGGCGTAGGGCTGAAGCTTTCTTT. Translation gives CASKPQGRRAEAFF.